The 8 T cell receptor beta chains listed next were all sequenced from one sample in a study of blood T cells in healthy people across ages. The second PCR ran roughly 6 to 11 cycles with a sample-barcoded 5' primer and J-beta primers. Using its own MiXCR run on the 5' RACE reads, TCRdb lists one record per CDR3 protein. This table holds just over 800,000 distinct CDR3 sequences, around 62% found once. The sample was blood. These receptors all come from a man aged 25 to 40 in good health.

This chain links TRBV2 with TRBJ2-7; D unclear. The CDR3 sequence is 12 residues long. With 3 bases removed from V and 2 bases from J, the gap between germline ends came to 5 bases. Germline assignment: CDR1 SNHLY and CDR2 FYNNEI. The CDR3 sequence: CASSEDPYEQYF. In DNA, the CDR3 is TGTGCCAGCAGTGAGGACCCCTACGAGCAGTACTTC.

Comments on this clonotype: One junction end disagrees with the germline gene, perhaps due to a read error. The genes are TRBV3-1 and TRBJ1-6, with TRBD1 matching 7 bases. The length of the CDR3 is 14 residues. Germline values: CDR1 LGHDT, CDR2 YNNKEL (reference sequence). CDR3 region: CASSEDRVQSPLHF. In nucleotides, the CDR3 is TGCGCCAGCAGCGAAGACAGGGTACAATCACCCCTCCACTTT. Combining the CDR3 with reference TRBV3-1 and TRBJ1-6 gives the whole variable domain DTAVSQTPKYLVTQMGNDKSIKCEQNLGHDTMYWYKQDSKKFLKIMFSYNNKELIINETVPNRFSPKSPDKAHLNLHINSLELGDSAVYFCASSEDRVQSPLHFGNGTRLTVT.

This clonotype was observed a few times. The rearrangement links TRBV20-1 to TRBJ1-1, with 12 bases identical to TRBD1. The V gene end was trimmed by 6 bases and the J gene end by 7 bases; junction bases not matched to a gene: 9. Germline CDR1 is DFQATT and CDR2 is SNEGSKA (reference sequence). CDR3 length: 14 residues. The CDR3 protein is CSADPGQGAFEAFF. CDR3 sequence (DNA): TGCAGTGCCGACCCGGGACAGGGGGCTTTTGAAGCTTTCTTT.

The V gene is TRBV7-2, the J gene TRBJ2-5; 8 positions match TRBD1. Germline V gene lookup returns CDR1 SGHTA and CDR2 FQGNSA. The CDR3 length is 15 residues. V shed 4 bases, J shed 5 bases, and the junction held 9 bases outside the gene matches. For the CDR3, the DNA is TGTGCCAGCAGCTCGTATACAGGGGGATCGGAGACCCAGTACTTC. It is translated as CASSSYTGGSETQYF.

V gene TRBV5-1 combines with J gene TRBJ2-5; TRBD1 is a possible D gene (6 bases). Germline V CDR1 and CDR2: SGHRS, YFSETQ. The CDR3 runs 13 residues. Trimming took 4 bases from V and 3 from J, leaving 10 bases between them. Here the CDR3 DNA reads TGCGCCAGCAGCGTCAGGACAGAAGAGACCCAGTACTTC. Its translation: CASSVRTEETQYF.

This clonotype appeared once. CDR3: CASSLGPKENTIYF. The CDR3 DNA is TGCGCCAGCAGCCTGGGTCCTAAGGAAAACACCATATATTTT. J is TRBJ1-3 and V is TRBV4-3; D is undetermined. Germline lookup yields CDR1 LGHNA and CDR2 YSLEER. V was shortened by 4 bases and J by 6 bases, with 13 bases between the two germline ends. This CDR3 has 14 residues.

This clonotype was picked up a small number of times. Here the CDR3 DNA reads TGTGCCAGCAGCTTAGTGGCTAGCTCCCATGAGCAGTTCTTC. Translated, it gives CASSLVASSHEQFF. This chain connects TRBV7-2 to TRBJ2-1; D might be TRBD2 (5 bases). The CDR3 spans 14 residues. From germline, CDR1 is SGHTA and CDR2 FQGNSA. The germline V and J ends were trimmed by 1 base and 8 bases, with 12 bases remaining between them. Combining the CDR3 with reference TRBV7-2 and TRBJ2-1 gives the whole variable domain GAGVSQSPSNKVTEKGKDVELRCDPISGHTALYWYRQSLGQGLEFLIYFQGNSAPDKSGLPSDRFSAERTGGSVSTLTIQRTQQEDSAVYLCASSLVASSHEQFFGPGTRLTVL.

This chain connects TRBV3-1 to TRBJ2-4, with TRBD2 matching over 8 bases. CDR3 length: 18 residues. The germline V gene encodes CDR1 LGHDT and CDR2 YNNKEL (reference sequence). With V trimmed by 4 bases and J by 0 bases, 11 bases remained unmatched. As DNA, the CDR3 is TGTGCCAGCAGCCGCCGAGGTAGCGGGGAATTAGCCAAAAACATTCAGTACTTC. Amino acids: CASSRRGSGELAKNIQYF.